The sequence of this T cell receptor beta chain was determined in a study of T cells after yellow fever vaccination. The V gene's germline CDR1 is DFQATT and CDR2 SNEGSKA (reference sequence). Losses at the gene ends were 6 bases for V and 1 base for J; bases not matched to a gene: 5. This CDR3 comprises 13 residues. By 5'RACE template switching, TCR cDNA was produced, with a universal primer site and UMIs added in the process. Each CDR3 protein gets one entry after TCRdb re-called the 5' RACE reads with MiXCR. The sample includes 610,000 or so distinct CDR3 sequences, 10% to 15% seen only once; the top ten take 15%. This clonotype was seen only a few times.

The starting material was PBMCs, obtained on the day of the yellow fever booster vaccination. The source is a man aged 25 to 40 who received the YFV17D yellow fever vaccine. The rearrangement uses TRBV20-1 and TRBJ1-2; 7 bases align to TRBD1. The CDR3 loop is CSAGDSVNYGYTF. The CDR3 DNA reads TGCAGTGCCGGGGACAGTGTTAACTATGGCTACACCTTC.